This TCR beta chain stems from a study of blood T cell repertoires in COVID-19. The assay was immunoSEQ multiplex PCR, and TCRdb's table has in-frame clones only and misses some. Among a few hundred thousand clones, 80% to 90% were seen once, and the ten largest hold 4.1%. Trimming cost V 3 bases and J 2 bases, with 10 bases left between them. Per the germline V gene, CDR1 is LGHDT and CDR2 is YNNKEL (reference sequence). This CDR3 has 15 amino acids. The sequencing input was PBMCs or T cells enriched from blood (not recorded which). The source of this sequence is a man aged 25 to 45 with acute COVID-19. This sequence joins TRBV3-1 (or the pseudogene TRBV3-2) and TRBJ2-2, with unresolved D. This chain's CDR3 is CASSHRVSNTGELFF. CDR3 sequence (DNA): TGTGCCAGCAGCCACCGCGTCTCAAACACCGGGGAGCTGTTTTTT.